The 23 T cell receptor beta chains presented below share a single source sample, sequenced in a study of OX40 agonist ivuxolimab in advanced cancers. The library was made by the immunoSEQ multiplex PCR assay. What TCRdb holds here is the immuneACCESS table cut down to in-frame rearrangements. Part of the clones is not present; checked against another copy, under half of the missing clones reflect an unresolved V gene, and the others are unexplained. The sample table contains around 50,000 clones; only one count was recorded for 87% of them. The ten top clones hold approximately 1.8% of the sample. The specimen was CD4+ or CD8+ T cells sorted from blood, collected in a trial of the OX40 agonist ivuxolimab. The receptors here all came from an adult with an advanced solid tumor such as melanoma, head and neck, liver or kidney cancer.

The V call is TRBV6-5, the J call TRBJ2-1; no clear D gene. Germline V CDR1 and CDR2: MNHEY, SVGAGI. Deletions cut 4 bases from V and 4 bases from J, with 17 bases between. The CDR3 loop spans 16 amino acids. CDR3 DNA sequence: TGTGCCAGCAGTTCCCTCCGGGTTGTCGTTTACAATGAGCAGTTCTTC. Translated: CASSSLRVVVYNEQFF.

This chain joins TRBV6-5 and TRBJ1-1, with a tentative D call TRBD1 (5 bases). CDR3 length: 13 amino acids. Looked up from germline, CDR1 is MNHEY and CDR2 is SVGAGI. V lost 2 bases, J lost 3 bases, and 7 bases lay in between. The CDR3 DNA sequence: TGTGCCAGCAGTTACGAGGGGTACACTGAAGCTTTCTTT. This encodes CASSYEGYTEAFF.

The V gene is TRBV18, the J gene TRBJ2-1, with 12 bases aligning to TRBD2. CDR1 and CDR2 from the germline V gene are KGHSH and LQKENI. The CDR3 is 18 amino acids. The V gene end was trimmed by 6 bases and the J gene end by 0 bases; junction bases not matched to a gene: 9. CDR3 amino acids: CASSTRTSGVSSYNEQFF. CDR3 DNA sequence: TGTGCCAGCTCGACGAGGACTAGCGGGGTGTCCTCCTACAATGAGCAGTTCTTC. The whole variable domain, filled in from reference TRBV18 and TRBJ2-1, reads NAGVMQNPRHLVRRRGQEARLRCSPMKGHSHVYWYRQLPEEGLKFMVYLQKENIIDESGMPKERFSAEFPKEGPSILRIQQVVRGDSAAYFCASSTRTSGVSSYNEQFFGPGTRLTVL.

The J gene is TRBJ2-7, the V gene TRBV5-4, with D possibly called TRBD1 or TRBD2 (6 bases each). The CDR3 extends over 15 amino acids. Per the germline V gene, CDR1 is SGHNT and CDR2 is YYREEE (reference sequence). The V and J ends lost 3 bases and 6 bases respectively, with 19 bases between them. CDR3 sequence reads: CASSSPPGAGREQYF. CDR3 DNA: TGTGCCAGCAGCTCCCCTCCGGGGGCAGGGCGCGAGCAGTACTTC.

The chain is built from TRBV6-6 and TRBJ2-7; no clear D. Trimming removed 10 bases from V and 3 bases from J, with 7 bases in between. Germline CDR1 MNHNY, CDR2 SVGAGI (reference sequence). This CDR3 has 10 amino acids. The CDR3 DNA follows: TGTGCCACCTGGCACTACGAGCAGTACTTC. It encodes CATWHYEQYF.

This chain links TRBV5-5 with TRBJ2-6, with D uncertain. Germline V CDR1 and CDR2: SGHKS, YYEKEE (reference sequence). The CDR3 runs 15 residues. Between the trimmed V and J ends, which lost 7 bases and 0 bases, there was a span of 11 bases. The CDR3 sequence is CASGKLNSGANVLTF. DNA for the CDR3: TGTGCCAGCGGAAAACTGAACTCTGGGGCCAACGTCCTGACTTTC.

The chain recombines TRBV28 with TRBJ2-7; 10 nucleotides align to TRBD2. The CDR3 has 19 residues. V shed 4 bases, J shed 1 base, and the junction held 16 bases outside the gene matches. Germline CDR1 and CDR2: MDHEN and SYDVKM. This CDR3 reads CASSSEKYWTSGFSYEQYF. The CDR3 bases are TGTGCCAGCAGTTCCGAAAAATATTGGACTAGCGGATTTTCCTACGAGCAGTACTTC.

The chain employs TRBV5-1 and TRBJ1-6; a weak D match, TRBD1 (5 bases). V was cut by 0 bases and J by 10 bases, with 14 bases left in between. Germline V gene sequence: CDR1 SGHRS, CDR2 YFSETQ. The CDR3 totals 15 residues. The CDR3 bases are TGCGCCAGCAGCTTGGCCGGGCAGGGAAGATCACCCCTCCACTTT. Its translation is CASSLAGQGRSPLHF.

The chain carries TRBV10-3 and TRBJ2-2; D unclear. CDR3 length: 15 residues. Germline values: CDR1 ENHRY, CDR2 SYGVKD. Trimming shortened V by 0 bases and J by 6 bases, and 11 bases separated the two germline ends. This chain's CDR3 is CAISESNGLAGELFF. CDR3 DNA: TGTGCCATCAGTGAGTCGAACGGCCTCGCCGGGGAGCTGTTTTTT.

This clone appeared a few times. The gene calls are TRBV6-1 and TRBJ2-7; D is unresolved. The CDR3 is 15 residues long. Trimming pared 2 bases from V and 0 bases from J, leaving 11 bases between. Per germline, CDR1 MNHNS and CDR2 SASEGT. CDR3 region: CASSERSRASYEQYF. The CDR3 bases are TGTGCCAGCAGTGAAAGGTCAAGGGCCTCCTACGAGCAGTACTTC.

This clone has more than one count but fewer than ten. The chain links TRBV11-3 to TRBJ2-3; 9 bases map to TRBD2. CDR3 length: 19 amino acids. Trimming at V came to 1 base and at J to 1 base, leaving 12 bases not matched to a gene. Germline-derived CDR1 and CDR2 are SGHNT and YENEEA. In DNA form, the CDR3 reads TGTGCCAGCAGCTTAGGGTCGCGGGAGGGCCTAGAACGCACAGATACGCAGTATTTT. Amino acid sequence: CASSLGSREGLERTDTQYF.

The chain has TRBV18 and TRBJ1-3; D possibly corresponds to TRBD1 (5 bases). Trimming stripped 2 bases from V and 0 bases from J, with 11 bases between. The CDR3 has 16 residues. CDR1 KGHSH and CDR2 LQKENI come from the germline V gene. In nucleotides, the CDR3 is TGTGCCAGCTCACCAGGGACCGATGTCTCTGGAAACACCATATATTTT. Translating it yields CASSPGTDVSGNTIYF.

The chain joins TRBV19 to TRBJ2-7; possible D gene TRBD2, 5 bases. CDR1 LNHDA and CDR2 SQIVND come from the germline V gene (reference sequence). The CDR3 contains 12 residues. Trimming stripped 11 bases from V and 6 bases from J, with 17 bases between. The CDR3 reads CAGGLNQVEQYV. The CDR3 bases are TGTGCCGGAGGACTGAATCAAGTCGAGCAGTACGTC.

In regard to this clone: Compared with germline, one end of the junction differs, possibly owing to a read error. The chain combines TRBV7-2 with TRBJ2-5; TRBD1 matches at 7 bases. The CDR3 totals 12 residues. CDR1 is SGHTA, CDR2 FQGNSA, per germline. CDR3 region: CASSPRQGEVDF. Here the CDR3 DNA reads TGTGCCAGCAGCCCGCGACAGGGAGAGGTGGACTTC.

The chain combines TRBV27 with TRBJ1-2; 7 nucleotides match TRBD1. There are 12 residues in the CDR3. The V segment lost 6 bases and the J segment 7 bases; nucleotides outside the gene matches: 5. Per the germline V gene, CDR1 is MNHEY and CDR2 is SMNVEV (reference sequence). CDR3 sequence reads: CASRRQGGGYTF. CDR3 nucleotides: TGTGCCAGCAGGAGACAGGGTGGTGGCTACACCTTC.

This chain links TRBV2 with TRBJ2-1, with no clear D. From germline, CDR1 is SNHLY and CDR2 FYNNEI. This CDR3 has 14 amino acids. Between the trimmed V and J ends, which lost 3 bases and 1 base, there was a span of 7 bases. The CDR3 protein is CASSEWGSYNEQFF. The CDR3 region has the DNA TGTGCCAGCAGTGAGTGGGGTTCCTACAATGAGCAGTTCTTC.

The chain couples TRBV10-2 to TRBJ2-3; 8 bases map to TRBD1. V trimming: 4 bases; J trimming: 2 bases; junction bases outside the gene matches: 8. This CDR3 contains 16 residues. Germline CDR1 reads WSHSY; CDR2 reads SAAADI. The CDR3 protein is CASSAAGGHSTDTQYF. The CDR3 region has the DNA TGCGCCAGCAGTGCGGCAGGGGGCCATTCCACAGATACGCAGTATTTT.

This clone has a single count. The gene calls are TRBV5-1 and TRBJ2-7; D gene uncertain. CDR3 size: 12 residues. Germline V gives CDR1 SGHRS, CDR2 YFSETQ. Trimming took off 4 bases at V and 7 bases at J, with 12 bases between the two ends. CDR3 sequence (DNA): TGCGCCAGCAGCCAACAAGTGGGTGAGCAGTACTTC. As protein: CASSQQVGEQYF.

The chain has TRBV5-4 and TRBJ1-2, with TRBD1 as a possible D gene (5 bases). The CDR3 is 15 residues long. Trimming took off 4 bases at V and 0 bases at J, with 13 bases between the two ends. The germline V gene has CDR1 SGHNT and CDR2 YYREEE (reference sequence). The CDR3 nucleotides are TGTGCCAGCAGCAGGGGACGGGAGTCTAACTATGGCTACACCTTC. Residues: CASSRGRESNYGYTF.

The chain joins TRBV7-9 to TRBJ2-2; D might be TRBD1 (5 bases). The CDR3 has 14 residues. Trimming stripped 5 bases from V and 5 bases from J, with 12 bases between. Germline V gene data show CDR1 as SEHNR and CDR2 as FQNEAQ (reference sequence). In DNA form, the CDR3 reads TGTGCCAGCAGCCAAGGGGTGCGGACCGGGGAGCTGTTTTTT. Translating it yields CASSQGVRTGELFF.

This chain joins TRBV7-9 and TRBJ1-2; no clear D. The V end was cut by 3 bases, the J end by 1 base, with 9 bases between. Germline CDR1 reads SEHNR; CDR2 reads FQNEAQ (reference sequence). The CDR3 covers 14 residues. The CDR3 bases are TGTGCCAGCAGCTTGAGGAGGGATAACTATGGCTACACCTTC. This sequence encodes CASSLRRDNYGYTF.

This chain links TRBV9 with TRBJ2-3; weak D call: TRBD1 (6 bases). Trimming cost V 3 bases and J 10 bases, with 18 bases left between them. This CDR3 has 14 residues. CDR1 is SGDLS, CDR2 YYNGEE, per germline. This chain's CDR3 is CASSAERDTRSQYF. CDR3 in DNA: TGTGCCAGCAGCGCCGAACGGGACACACGTTCGCAGTATTTT.

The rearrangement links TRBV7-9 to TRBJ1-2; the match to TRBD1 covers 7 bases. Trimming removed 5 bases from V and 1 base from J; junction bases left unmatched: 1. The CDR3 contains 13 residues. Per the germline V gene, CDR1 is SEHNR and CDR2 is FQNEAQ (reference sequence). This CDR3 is CASSQGDNYGYTF. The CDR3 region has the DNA TGTGCCAGCAGCCAGGGGGATAACTATGGCTACACCTTC.